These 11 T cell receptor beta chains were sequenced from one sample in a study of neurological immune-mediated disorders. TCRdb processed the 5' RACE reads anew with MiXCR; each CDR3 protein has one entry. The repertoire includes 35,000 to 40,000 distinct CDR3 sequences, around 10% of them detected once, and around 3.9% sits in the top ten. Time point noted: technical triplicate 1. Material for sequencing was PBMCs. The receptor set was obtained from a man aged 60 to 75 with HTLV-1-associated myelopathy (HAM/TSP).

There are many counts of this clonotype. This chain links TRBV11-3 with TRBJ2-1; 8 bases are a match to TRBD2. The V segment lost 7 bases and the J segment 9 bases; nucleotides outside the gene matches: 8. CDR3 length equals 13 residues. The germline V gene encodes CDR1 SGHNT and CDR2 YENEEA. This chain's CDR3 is CASTKREQIEQFF. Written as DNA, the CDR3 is TGTGCCAGCACAAAGCGGGAGCAGATTGAGCAGTTCTTC.

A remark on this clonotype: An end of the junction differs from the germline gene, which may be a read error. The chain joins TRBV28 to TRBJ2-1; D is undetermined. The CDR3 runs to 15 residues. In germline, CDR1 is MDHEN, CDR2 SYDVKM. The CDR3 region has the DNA TGTGCCAGCAGCACCCACAGTGGGGTGGTCGATGAGCAGTTATTC. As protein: CASSTHSGVVDEQLF.

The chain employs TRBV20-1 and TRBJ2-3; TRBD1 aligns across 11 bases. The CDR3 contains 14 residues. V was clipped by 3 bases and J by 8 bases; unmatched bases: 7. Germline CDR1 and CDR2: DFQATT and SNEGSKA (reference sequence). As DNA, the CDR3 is TGCAGTGCTAGGGACGGACAGGGGGCAACTACGCAGTATTTT. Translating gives CSARDGQGATTQYF.

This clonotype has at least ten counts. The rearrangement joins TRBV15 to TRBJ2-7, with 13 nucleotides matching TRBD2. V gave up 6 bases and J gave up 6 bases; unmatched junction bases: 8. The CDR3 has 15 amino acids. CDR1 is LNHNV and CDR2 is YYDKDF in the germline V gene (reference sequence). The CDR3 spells CATRPGLAGAGEQYF. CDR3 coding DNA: TGTGCCACCAGACCCGGACTAGCGGGAGCGGGCGAGCAGTACTTC.

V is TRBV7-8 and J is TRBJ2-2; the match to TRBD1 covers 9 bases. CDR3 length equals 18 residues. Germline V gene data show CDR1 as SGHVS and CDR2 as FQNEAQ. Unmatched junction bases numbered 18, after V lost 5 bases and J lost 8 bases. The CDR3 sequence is CASSLGGRTGDMIGELFF. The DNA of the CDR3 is TGTGCCAGCAGCCTGGGGGGAAGGACAGGGGATATGATAGGGGAGCTGTTTTTT.

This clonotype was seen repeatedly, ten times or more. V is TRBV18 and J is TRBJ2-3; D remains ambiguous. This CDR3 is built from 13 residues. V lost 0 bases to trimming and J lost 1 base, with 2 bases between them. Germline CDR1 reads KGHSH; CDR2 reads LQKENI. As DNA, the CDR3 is TGTGCCAGCTCACCACCGGGCACAGATACGCAGTATTTT. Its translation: CASSPPGTDTQYF.

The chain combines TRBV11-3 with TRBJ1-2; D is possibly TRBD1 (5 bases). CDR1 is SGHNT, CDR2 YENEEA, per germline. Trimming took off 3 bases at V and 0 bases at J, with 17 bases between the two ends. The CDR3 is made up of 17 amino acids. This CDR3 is CASSFKGSRVPNYGYTF. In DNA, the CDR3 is TGTGCCAGCAGCTTTAAGGGGTCCAGGGTTCCTAACTATGGCTACACCTTC. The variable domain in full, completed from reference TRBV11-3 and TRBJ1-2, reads EAGVVQSPRYKIIEKKQPVAFWCNPISGHNTLYWYLQNLGQGPELLIRYENEEAVDDSQLPKDRFSAERLKGVDSTLKIQPAELGDSAVYLCASSFKGSRVPNYGYTFGSGTRLTVV.

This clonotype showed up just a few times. CDR3 DNA: TGTGCCAGCAGTCCGACGGGGGGCAGGGGCTACACCTTC. It specifies CASSPTGGRGYTF. The genes are TRBV27 and TRBJ1-2; D is possibly TRBD1 (6 bases). CDR3 size: 13 residues. Trimming removed 5 bases from V and 8 bases from J, with 15 bases in between. Germline loops: CDR1 MNHEY, CDR2 SMNVEV (reference sequence).

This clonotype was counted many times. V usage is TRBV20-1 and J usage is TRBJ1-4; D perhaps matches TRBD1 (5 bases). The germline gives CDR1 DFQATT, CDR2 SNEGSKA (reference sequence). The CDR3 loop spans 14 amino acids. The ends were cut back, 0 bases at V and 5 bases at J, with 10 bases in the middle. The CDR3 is CSARDSGTNEKLFF. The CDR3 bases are TGCAGTGCTAGAGATTCCGGGACCAATGAAAAACTGTTTTTT.

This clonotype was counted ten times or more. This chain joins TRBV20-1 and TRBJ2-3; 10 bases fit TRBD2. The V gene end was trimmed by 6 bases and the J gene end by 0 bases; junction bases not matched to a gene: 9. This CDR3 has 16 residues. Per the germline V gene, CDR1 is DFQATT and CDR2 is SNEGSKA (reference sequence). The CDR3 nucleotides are TGCAGTGCAACTACAGGACTAGCGGCTAGCACAGATACGCAGTATTTT. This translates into CSATTGLAASTDTQYF.

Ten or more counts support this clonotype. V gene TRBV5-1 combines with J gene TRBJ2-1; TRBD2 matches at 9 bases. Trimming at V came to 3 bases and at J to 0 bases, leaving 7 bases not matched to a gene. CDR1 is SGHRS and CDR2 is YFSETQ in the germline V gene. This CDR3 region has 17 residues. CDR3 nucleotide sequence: TGCGCCAGCAGCTCTTCCCTTAGCGGGAGCTCCTACAATGAGCAGTTCTTC. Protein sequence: CASSSSLSGSSYNEQFF.